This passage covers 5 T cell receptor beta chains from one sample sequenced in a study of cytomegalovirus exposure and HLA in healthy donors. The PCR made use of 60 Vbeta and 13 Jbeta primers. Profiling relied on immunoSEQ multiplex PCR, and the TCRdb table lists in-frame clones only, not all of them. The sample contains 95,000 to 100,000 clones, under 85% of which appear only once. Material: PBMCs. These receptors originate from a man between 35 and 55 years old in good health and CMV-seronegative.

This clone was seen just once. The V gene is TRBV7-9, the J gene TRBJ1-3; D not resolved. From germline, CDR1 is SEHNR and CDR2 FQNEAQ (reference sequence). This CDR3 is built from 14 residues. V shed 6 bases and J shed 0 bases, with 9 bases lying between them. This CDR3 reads CASSVVNSGNTIYF. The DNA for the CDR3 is TGTGCCAGCAGTGTAGTGAACTCTGGAAACACCATATATTTT.

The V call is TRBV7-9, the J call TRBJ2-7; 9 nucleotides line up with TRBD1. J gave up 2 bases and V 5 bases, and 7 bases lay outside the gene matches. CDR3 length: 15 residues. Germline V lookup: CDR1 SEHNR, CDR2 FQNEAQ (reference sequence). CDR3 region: CASSAGTGRAYEQYF. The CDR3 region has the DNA TGTGCCAGCAGCGCCGGGACAGGGAGAGCCTACGAGCAGTACTTC.

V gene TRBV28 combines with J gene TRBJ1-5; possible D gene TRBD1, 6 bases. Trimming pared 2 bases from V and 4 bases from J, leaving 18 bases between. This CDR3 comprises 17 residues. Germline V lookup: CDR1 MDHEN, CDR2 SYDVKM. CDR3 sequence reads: CASSLPVWGLGNQPQHF. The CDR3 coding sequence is TGTGCCAGCAGTTTACCCGTTTGGGGGCTGGGGAATCAGCCCCAGCATTTT.

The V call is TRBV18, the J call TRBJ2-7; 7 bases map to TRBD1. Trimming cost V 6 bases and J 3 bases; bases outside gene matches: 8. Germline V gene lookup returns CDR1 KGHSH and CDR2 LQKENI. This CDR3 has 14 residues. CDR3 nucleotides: TGTGCCAGCTCCCAGGACAGGTTGCACTACGAGCAGTACTTC. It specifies CASSQDRLHYEQYF.

The CDR3 DNA is TGTGCCAGCAGTTACGCGCGACAGGGGAATTCACCCCTCCACTTT. As protein: CASSYARQGNSPLHF. The gene calls are TRBV6-5 and TRBJ1-6, with 8 bases aligning to TRBD1. The length of the CDR3 is 15 residues. Trimming took 2 bases from V and 7 from J; bases not matched to a gene: 4. The V gene's germline CDR1 is MNHEY and CDR2 SVGAGI.